This T cell receptor beta chain was recovered during a study of blood T cells in healthy people across ages. Study-level results: A roughly linear fall in TCR beta diversity per million T cells was seen with increasing age.

Trimming shortened V by 1 base and J by 7 bases, and 17 bases separated the two germline ends. Germline V lookup: CDR1 SGHRS, CDR2 YFSETQ. The CDR3 has 15 residues. The use of a sample-barcoded 5' primer and a J-beta primer mix characterized a second PCR of roughly 6 to 12 cycles. TCRdb ran MiXCR on the 5' RACE reads and lists one entry per CDR3 protein. The table lists approximately 670,000 distinct CDR3 sequences, around 43% of them singletons. Each donor had around 10 milliliters of peripheral blood drawn. Notes on this clonotype: The antigen remains unidentified.

The clonotype was recovered from a man older than 75 in good health. The J gene is TRBJ2-5, the V gene TRBV5-1; D is possibly TRBD1 or TRBD2 (5 bases each). The sample taken for sequencing was blood. This CDR3 is CASSLRDPGTGTQYF. CDR3 DNA sequence: TGCGCCAGCAGCTTGCGGGACCCGGGCACGGGGACCCAGTACTTC.